A selection of T cell receptor beta chains follows, all from one sample in a study of cytotoxic CD8 clonotypes in ibrutinib-treated CLL. Using immunoSEQ multiplex PCR, the repertoire was profiled, and TCRdb retains in-frame clones only, with some absent. Of some 170,000 clones listed, approximately 91% are singletons. Sequenced material: PBMCs, taken at disease progression, from a patient treated with ibrutinib. The receptors shown here come from a human donor with chronic lymphocytic leukemia. Each CDR3 is given without its conserved first and last residue. Fields, in order: CDR3 protein, J gene, V gene.

CDR3aa: ASSVLAGANEQF
j_gene: TRBJ2-1
v_gene: TRBV19

CDR3aa: ASRPTGVYNEQF
j_gene: TRBJ2-1
v_gene: TRBV19

CDR3aa: ASSVGQRGAYNEQF
j_gene: TRBJ2-1
v_gene: TRBV9

CDR3aa: ASSSQFGEETQY
j_gene: TRBJ2-5
v_gene: TRBV7-2

CDR3aa: ASSRNTEAF
j_gene: TRBJ1-1
v_gene: TRBV6-5

CDR3aa: ASSVSGEKLF
j_gene: TRBJ1-4
v_gene: TRBV9

CDR3aa: ASSPQGASEKLF
j_gene: TRBJ1-4
v_gene: TRBV18

CDR3aa: ASSRGQGPYEQY
j_gene: TRBJ2-7
v_gene: TRBV4-1

CDR3aa: AWNRNWGNEQF
j_gene: TRBJ2-1
v_gene: TRBV30

CDR3aa: ASSETAGSTDTQY
j_gene: TRBJ2-3
v_gene: TRBV2